This T cell receptor beta chain was sequenced for a study of cytomegalovirus exposure and HLA in healthy donors. Findings and caveats of the study: Most of the TCR beta V segments (in an earlier analysis) were productive either about 87% or about 30% of the time.

It was with 60 Vbeta and 13 Jbeta primers that the PCR ran. Assay: immunoSEQ multiplex PCR; the TCRdb copy retains only in-frame clones and omits some. The table includes 120,000 or so clones, over 70% detected once. A remark on this clone: The target antigen is unknown.

This receptor was taken from a woman younger than 30 in good health and CMV-seronegative. Sequenced input: PBMCs.

The CDR3 loop reads CASSGDRGDQPQHF. The CDR3 DNA reads as TGTGCCAGCAGTGGTGACAGGGGCGATCAGCCCCAGCATTTT. The chain couples TRBV2 to TRBJ1-5; 8 bases fit TRBD1. CDR1 and CDR2 from the germline V gene are SNHLY and FYNNEI. The CDR3 length is 14 residues. V lost 4 bases, J lost 5 bases, and 4 bases stayed unmatched.